The present TCR beta chain was sequenced within a study of blood T cell repertoires in COVID-19. About the research overall: T cells, B-cell-depleted T cells, or PBMCs supplied cDNA or gDNA.

Per the original methods: The authors estimated nucleated cell counts from reference gene primer amplification. Some clones are missing from TCRdb's copy, which holds only in-frame ones; the method was immunoSEQ multiplex PCR. D and trimming were read from the DNA, whereas the V and J calls and clone size are those reported in that table. The sample has around 250,000 clones, approximately 90% seen once. CDR1 MDHEN and CDR2 SYDVKM come from the germline V gene. V was cut by 8 bases and J by 2 bases, with 9 bases left in between. The CDR3 is made up of 12 amino acids. Those who participated ranged in age from 18 to 89 years and resided in about two dozen US areas. Allocation to cohorts depended on clinical history reported by the participants.

Material: PBMCs or T cells enriched from blood (not recorded which). The V call is TRBV28, the J call TRBJ1-2; no clear D gene. The receptor was isolated from a man in his forties or fifties who had been exposed to COVID-19. The chain's CDR3 is CASLQENYGYTF. The CDR3 DNA reads as TGTGCCAGCCTCCAGGAAAACTATGGCTACACCTTC.